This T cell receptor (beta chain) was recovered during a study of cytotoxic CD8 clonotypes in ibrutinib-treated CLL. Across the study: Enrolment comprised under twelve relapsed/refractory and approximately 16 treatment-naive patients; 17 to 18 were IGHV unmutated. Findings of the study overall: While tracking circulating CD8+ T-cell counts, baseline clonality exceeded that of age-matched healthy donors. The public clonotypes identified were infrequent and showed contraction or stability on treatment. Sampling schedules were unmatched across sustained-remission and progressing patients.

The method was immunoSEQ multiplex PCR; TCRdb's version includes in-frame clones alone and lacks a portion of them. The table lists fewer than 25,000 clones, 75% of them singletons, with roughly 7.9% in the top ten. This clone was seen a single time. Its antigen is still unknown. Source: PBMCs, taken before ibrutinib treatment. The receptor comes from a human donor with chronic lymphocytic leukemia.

The CDR3 DNA reads TGTGCCAGCAGCTTAGGCGTGTGGGGGTCAGCCGGGGAGCTGTTTTTT. This encodes CASSLGVWGSAGELFF. V and J are TRBV7-9 and TRBJ2-2; D is tentatively TRBD1 or TRBD2 (5 bases each). The CDR3 sequence is 16 residues long. V lost 1 base to trimming and J lost 6 bases, with 15 bases between them. CDR1 SEHNR and CDR2 FQNEAQ come from the germline V gene (reference sequence). The full variable domain, in which reference TRBV7-9 and TRBJ2-2 provide the parts outside the CDR3, is DTGVSQNPRHKITKRGQNVTFRCDPISEHNRLYWYRQTLGQGPEFLTYFQNEAQLEKSRLLSDRFSAERPKGSFSTLEIQRTEQGDSAMYLCASSLGVWGSAGELFFGEGSRLTVL.